The subject of this entry is one TCR beta chain. Its specificity is unknown. Sequence at one end of the junction differs from germline and may be a read error. The germline CDR1 and CDR2 sequences are SSHAT and FNYEAQ (reference sequence). The CDR3 is 13 amino acids. The authors incorporated unique molecular identifiers into the TCR beta cDNA libraries. TCRdb processed the PCR reads anew with MiXCR; each CDR3 protein has one entry. This sample has roughly 800,000 distinct CDR3 sequences, with about 43% found just once. The source of the sample is a study of post-analysis software for immune sequencing data. Study-level findings and limits: Relative to controls, patients had several TRBV segments at higher frequency, with TRBV5-6, TRBV5-1 and TRBV20-1 among these.

V usage is TRBV7-7 and J usage is TRBJ2-2; D unclear. The receptor was isolated from a girl aged 10-17 years with multiple sclerosis. The sequencing sample was made of blood. The CDR3: CASSLSNTGELFF. The DNA of the CDR3 is TGTGCTAGCAGCTTATCCAACACCGGGGAGCTGTTTTTT.